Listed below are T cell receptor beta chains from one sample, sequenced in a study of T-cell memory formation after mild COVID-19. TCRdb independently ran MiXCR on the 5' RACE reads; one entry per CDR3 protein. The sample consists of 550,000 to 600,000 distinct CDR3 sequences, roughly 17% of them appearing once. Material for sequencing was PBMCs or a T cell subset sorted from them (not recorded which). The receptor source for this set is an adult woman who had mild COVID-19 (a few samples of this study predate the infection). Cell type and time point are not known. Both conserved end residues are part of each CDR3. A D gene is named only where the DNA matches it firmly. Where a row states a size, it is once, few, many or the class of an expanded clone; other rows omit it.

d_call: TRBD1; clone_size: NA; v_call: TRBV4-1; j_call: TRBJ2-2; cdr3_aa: CASTPSDRGYTGELFF; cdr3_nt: TGCGCCAGCACCCCCTCGGACAGGGGATATACCGGGGAGCTGTTTTTT
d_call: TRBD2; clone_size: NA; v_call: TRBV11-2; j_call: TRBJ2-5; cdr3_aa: CASSLRSWTSGRETQYF; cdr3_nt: TGTGCCAGCAGCTTACGATCGTGGACTAGCGGGAGAGAGACCCAGTACTTC
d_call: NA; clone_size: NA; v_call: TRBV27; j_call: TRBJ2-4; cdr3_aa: CAAGKWGDIQYF; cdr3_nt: TGTGCCGCAGGGAAGTGGGGGGACATTCAGTACTTC
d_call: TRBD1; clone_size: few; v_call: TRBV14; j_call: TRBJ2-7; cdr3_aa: CASDRGGPSYEQYF; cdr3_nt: TGTGCCAGCGACAGGGGTGGCCCCTCGTACGAGCAGTACTTC
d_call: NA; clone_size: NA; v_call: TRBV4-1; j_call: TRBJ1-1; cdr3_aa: CASSQEAFF; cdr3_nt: TGCGCCAGCAGCCAAGAGGCTTTCTTT
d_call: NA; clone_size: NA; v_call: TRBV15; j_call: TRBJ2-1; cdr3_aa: CATTHTYNEQFF; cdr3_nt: TGTGCCACCACGCACACCTACAATGAGCAGTTCTTC
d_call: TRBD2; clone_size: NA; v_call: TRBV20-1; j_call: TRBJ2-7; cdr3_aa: CSARVGLATEEQYF; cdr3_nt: TGCAGTGCTAGGGTCGGACTAGCTACAGAAGAGCAGTACTTC
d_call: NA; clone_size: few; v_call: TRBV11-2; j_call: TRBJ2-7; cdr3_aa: CASSLNSNGTASYEQYF; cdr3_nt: TGTGCCAGCAGCTTAAACTCTAACGGGACGGCATCCTACGAGCAGTACTTC
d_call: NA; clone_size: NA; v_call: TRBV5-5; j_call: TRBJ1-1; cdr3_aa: CASSSPGRGAFF; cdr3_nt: TGTGCCAGCAGCTCCCCCGGACGGGGAGCTTTCTTT
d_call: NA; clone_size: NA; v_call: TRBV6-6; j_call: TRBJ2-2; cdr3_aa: CASSYSTRGNTGELFF; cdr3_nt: TGTGCCAGCAGTTACTCGACACGGGGAAACACCGGGGAGCTGTTTTTT
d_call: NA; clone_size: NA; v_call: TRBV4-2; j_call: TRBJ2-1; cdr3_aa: CASSLQLGEQFF; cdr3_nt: TGTGCCAGCAGCCTTCAGCTCGGTGAGCAGTTCTTC
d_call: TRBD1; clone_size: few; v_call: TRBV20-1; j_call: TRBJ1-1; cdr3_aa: CSARGQGHTEAFF; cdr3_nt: TGCAGTGCTAGGGGACAGGGGCACACTGAAGCTTTCTTT
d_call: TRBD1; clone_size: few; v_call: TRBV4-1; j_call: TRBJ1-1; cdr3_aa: CASSQGAGGLRNTEAFF; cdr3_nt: TGCGCCAGCAGCCAAGGGGCAGGGGGCTTGAGGAACACTGAAGCTTTCTTT
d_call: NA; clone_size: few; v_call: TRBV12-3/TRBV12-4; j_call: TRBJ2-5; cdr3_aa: CASSLNPEVRGRQETQYF; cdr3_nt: TGTGCCAGCAGTTTAAACCCTGAAGTTCGGGGGAGACAAGAGACCCAGTACTTC
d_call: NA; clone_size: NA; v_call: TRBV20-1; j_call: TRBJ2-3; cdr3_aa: CSLGSSTDTQYF; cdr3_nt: TGCAGTCTGGGCTCAAGCACAGATACGCAGTATTTT
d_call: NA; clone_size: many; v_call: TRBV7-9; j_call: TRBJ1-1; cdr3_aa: CASSLAGTEAFF; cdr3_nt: TGTGCCAGCAGCTTAGCGGGCACTGAAGCTTTCTTT
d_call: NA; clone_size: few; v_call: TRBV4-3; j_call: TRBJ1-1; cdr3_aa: CASSQVSGGTEAFF; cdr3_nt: TGCGCCAGCAGCCAAGTATCGGGGGGCACTGAAGCTTTCTTT
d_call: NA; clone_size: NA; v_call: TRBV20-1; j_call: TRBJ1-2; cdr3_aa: CSARDRGVNGYTF; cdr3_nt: TGCAGTGCTAGAGATCGAGGGGTTAATGGCTACACCTTC
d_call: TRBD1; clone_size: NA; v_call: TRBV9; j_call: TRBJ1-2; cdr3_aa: CASSATGVANYGYTF; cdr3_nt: TGTGCCAGCAGCGCTACAGGGGTCGCTAACTATGGCTACACCTTC
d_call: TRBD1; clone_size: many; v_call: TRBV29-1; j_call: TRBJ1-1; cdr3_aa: CSVTGQGTNTEAFF; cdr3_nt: TGCAGCGTAACGGGACAGGGGACGAACACTGAAGCTTTCTTT
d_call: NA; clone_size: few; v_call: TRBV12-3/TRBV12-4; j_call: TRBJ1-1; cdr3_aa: CASSLVQRAEAFF; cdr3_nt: TGTGCCAGCAGTTTAGTCCAGCGCGCTGAAGCTTTCTTT
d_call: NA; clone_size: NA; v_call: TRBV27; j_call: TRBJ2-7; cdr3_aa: CASSFGGIFLGEQYF; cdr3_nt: TGTGCCAGCAGCTTTGGCGGGATCTTTTTAGGGGAGCAGTACTTC
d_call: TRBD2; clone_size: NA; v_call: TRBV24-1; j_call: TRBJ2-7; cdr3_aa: CATSEVAGIGQYF; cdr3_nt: TGTGCCACCAGTGAGGTAGCGGGAATAGGACAGTACTTC
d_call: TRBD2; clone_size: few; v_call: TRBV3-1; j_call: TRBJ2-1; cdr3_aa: CASSQLRLAFYNEQFF; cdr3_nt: TGTGCCAGCAGCCAATTAAGACTAGCGTTTTACAATGAGCAGTTCTTC
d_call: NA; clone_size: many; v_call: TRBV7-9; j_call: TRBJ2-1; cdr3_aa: CASSLPAYNEQFF; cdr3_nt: TGTGCCAGCAGCTTGCCCGCCTACAATGAGCAGTTCTTC
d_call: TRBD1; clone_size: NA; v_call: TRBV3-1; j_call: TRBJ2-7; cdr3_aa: CASSQGTGRYEQYF; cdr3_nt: TGTGCCAGCAGCCAAGGGACAGGGCGCTACGAGCAGTACTTC
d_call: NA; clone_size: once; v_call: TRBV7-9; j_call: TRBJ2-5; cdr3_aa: CASSSRRGDQETQYF; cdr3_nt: TGTGCCAGCAGCTCAAGACGCGGGGACCAAGAGACCCAGTACTTC
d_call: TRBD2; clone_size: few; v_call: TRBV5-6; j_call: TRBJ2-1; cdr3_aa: CASSLAPGGEQFF; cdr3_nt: TGTGCCAGCAGCTTGGCCCCGGGGGGTGAGCAGTTCTTC
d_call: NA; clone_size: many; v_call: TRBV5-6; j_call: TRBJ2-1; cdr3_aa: CASSLGVALVNEQFF; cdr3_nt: TGTGCCAGCAGCTTGGGGGTAGCCCTTGTTAATGAGCAGTTCTTC
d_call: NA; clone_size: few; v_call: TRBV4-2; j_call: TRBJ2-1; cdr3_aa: CASSQENGRSSYNEQFF; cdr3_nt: TGTGCCAGCAGCCAAGAGAATGGCCGAAGCTCCTACAATGAGCAGTTCTTC
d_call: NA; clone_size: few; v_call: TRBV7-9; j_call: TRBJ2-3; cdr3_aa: CASSHEEVLSTDTQYF; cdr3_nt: TGTGCCAGCAGCCACGAGGAGGTACTGAGCACAGATACGCAGTATTTT
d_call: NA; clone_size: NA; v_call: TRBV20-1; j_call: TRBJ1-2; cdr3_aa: CSARAWLISTF; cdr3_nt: TGCAGTGCTAGAGCCTGGTTAATAAGCACCTTC
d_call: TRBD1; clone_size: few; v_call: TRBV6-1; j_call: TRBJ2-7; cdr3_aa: CASRALQGTISEQYF; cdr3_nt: TGTGCCAGCAGGGCTCTACAGGGGACGATTTCCGAGCAGTACTTC
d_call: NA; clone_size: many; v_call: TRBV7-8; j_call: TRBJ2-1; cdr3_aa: CASTLVWGSVNEQFF; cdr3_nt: TGTGCCAGCACTCTCGTTTGGGGAAGCGTCAATGAGCAGTTCTTC
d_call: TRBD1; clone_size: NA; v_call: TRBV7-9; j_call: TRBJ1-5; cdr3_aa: CASSRTGGREPQHF; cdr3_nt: TGTGCCAGCAGCCGGACAGGGGGAAGGGAGCCCCAGCATTTT
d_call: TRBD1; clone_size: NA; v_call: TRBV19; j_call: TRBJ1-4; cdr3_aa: CASNNRGPNEKLFF; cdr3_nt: TGTGCCAGTAACAACAGGGGACCTAATGAAAAACTGTTTTTT
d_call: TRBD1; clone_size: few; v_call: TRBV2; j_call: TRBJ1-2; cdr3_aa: CASNRQGTNYGYTF; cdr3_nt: TGTGCCAGCAATAGACAGGGGACTAACTATGGCTACACCTTC
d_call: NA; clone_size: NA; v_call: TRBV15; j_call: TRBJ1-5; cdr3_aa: CATSRGKPSNQPQHF; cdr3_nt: TGTGCCACCAGCAGGGGAAAACCGAGCAATCAGCCCCAGCATTTT
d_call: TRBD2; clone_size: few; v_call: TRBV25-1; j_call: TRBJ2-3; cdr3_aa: CASSESKQGGTSGDTQYF; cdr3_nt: TGTGCCAGCAGTGAATCTAAGCAGGGTGGGACTAGCGGAGATACGCAGTATTTT
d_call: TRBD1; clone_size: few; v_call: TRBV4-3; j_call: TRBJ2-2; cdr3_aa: CASSQAVGRGGELFF; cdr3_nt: TGCGCCAGCAGCCAAGCCGTCGGCAGGGGGGGGGAGCTGTTTTTT
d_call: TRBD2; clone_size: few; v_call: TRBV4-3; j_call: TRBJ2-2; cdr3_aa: CASSLRGLAGGNTGELFF; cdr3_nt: TGCGCCAGCAGCCTCCGGGGACTAGCGGGAGGGAACACCGGGGAGCTGTTTTTT
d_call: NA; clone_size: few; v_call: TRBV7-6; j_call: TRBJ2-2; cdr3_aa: CASTAIAGELFF; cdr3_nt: TGTGCCAGCACCGCGATAGCCGGGGAGCTGTTTTTT